These 21 T cell receptor beta chains came from one sample sequenced in a study of a mutant IDH1 vaccine in newly diagnosed glioma. Time point given: week 23, last vaccination. In every dose of vaccine, 300 ug of mutant IDH1 20-mer peptide was given alongside topical imiquimod. Libraries were prepared by immunoSEQ multiplex PCR; TCRdb keeps only in-frame clonotypes and omits some of them. Found here are around 30,000 clones, around nine tenths of them singletons; the top ten hold around 2.4%. These receptors lack a known antigen. The specimen was PBMCs, collected from a glioma patient whose treatment included an IDH1 peptide vaccine. The receptor source for this set is a man aged 40-55 years with glioma.

The gene calls are TRBV28 and TRBJ2-7; D not resolved. CDR1 and CDR2 from the germline V gene are MDHEN and SYDVKM. The CDR3 spans 15 residues. V gave up 2 bases and J gave up 1 base, with 12 bases separating them. The CDR3 DNA reads as TGTGCCAGCAGTTTAACATCCCCTCCTTCCTACGAGCAGTACTTC. Translating gives CASSLTSPPSYEQYF.

The chain recombines TRBV7-8 with TRBJ1-1, with D unclear. Germline V gene lookup returns CDR1 SGHVS and CDR2 FQNEAQ. The CDR3 covers 15 residues. V lost 6 bases and J 4 bases, leaving 18 bases between the germline ends. This CDR3 is CASSPLRSSGTEAFF. The CDR3, as DNA: TGTGCCAGCAGTCCCCTAAGAAGTTCCGGCACTGAAGCTTTCTTT.

The chain links TRBV5-4 to TRBJ2-3; 7 bases match TRBD2. There are 14 residues in the CDR3. CDR1 and CDR2 (germline): SGHNT, YYREEE (reference sequence). The V and J ends lost 2 bases and 2 bases, in that order; junction bases with no gene match: 2. The chain's CDR3 is CASSFLADTDTQYF. For the CDR3, the DNA is TGTGCCAGCAGCTTCCTAGCGGACACAGATACGCAGTATTTT.

In this sample, this clone turned up once. Distinct nucleotide sequences in the sample also encode this CDR3. V is TRBV9 and J is TRBJ2-3, with 7 nucleotides matching TRBD1. Germline lookup yields CDR1 SGDLS and CDR2 YYNGEE. V shed 3 bases and J 6 bases; nucleotides not matched to a gene: 4. The CDR3 covers 13 residues. The CDR3 region is CASSETGTDTQYF. The CDR3 DNA sequence: TGTGCCAGCAGCGAGACAGGGACGGATACGCAGTATTTT.

The chain is built from TRBV6-1 and TRBJ1-1; 10 bases align to TRBD1. Looked up from germline, CDR1 is MNHNS and CDR2 is SASEGT. V was pared by 4 bases and J by 2 bases, with 7 bases of the junction left unmatched. CDR3 size: 16 residues. Written as DNA, the CDR3 is TGTGCCAGCAGTGGCATGGACAGGGGGATTAACACTGAAGCTTTCTTT. It encodes CASSGMDRGINTEAFF.

This clone has just one count. V usage is TRBV5-1 and J usage is TRBJ2-2; TRBD2 is a possible D gene (6 bases). Germline loops: CDR1 SGHRS, CDR2 YFSETQ. The CDR3 is 14 amino acids. V was trimmed by 4 bases and J by 5 bases, leaving 12 bases between them. Written as DNA, the CDR3 is TGCGCCAGCAGCCTACTAGCAGAAACCGGGGAGCTGTTTTTT. It encodes CASSLLAETGELFF.

The chain links TRBV6-6 to TRBJ2-1; D call uncertain. The CDR3 contains 11 residues. With 6 bases removed from V and 10 bases from J, the gap between germline ends came to 10 bases. CDR1 is MNHNY, CDR2 SVGAGI, per germline (reference sequence). In DNA form, the CDR3 reads TGTGCCAGCAGGGGCTTAAGAGAGCAGTTCTTC. This encodes CASRGLREQFF.

This clone was observed a handful of times. The V gene is TRBV6-4, the J gene TRBJ2-3, with 9 bases aligning to TRBD2. V lost 3 bases to trimming and J lost 0 bases; unmatched junction nucleotides: 1. Per the germline V gene, CDR1 is MRHNA and CDR2 is SNTAGT. This CDR3 comprises 15 residues. CDR3 region: CASSEAGGSTDTQYF. The CDR3 DNA reads TGTGCCAGCAGTGAGGCGGGGGGGAGCACAGATACGCAGTATTTT.

The rearrangement links TRBV7-6 to TRBJ1-4, with 9 bases matching TRBD1. The CDR3 covers 16 residues. V gave up 1 base and J gave up 5 bases; unmatched junction bases: 5. Looked up from germline, CDR1 is SGHVS and CDR2 is FNYEAQ. The CDR3 DNA follows: TGTGCCAGCAGCTTAGGGCCGGGACAGGGAAATGAAAAACTGTTTTTT. Its protein product is CASSLGPGQGNEKLFF. Full variable domain (rest looked up from reference TRBV7-6 and TRBJ1-4): GAGVSQSPRYKVTKRGQDVALRCDPISGHVSLYWYRQALGQGPEFLTYFNYEAQQDKSGLPNDRFSAERPEGSISTLTIQRTEQRDSAMYRCASSLGPGQGNEKLFFGSGTQLSVL.

This clone has only one observation. The chain couples TRBV7-2 to TRBJ2-3, with TRBD1 as a possible D gene (6 bases). V was trimmed by 5 bases and J by 5 bases, leaving 20 bases between them. Germline V CDR1 and CDR2: SGHTA, FQGNSA. The CDR3 covers 16 residues. This CDR3 is CASSTGPGHNRDTQYF. The CDR3 coding sequence is TGTGCCAGCAGCACCGGACCGGGACACAATAGAGATACGCAGTATTTT.

V and J are TRBV7-2 and TRBJ1-6; D is undetermined. From germline, CDR1 is SGHTA and CDR2 FQGNSA. The CDR3 consists of 14 residues. Trimming shortened V by 0 bases and J by 8 bases, and 8 bases separated the two germline ends. The CDR3 reads CASSLAVGDSPLHF. For the CDR3, the DNA is TGTGCCAGCAGCTTAGCAGTTGGAGATTCACCCCTCCACTTT.

The V and J genes are TRBV27 and TRBJ2-7, with TRBD1 matching over 9 bases. Trimming removed 3 bases from V and 6 bases from J; junction bases left unmatched: 6. Germline V gives CDR1 MNHEY, CDR2 SMNVEV (reference sequence). The CDR3 sequence is 14 residues long. In DNA form, the CDR3 reads TGTGCCAGCAGTTTCCACAGGGGGCAGGTCGAGCAGTACTTC. It translates to CASSFHRGQVEQYF.

The chain combines TRBV19 with TRBJ1-5; 9 bases match TRBD1. The ends lost 6 bases at V and 7 bases at J; junction bases unmatched: 4. The CDR3 has 13 amino acids. Germline V CDR1 and CDR2: LNHDA, SQIVND (reference sequence). This chain's CDR3 is CASRTGGGQPQHF. The CDR3 DNA is TGTGCCAGTAGGACAGGGGGGGGACAGCCCCAGCATTTT.

This chain connects TRBV7-9 to TRBJ1-1; no clear D. Germline V lookup: CDR1 SEHNR, CDR2 FQNEAQ (reference sequence). Trimming took off 4 bases at V and 2 bases at J, with 8 bases between the two ends. The CDR3 runs to 13 residues. CDR3 protein: CASSSTRNTEAFF. DNA of the CDR3: TGTGCCAGCAGCTCTACCCGAAACACTGAAGCTTTCTTT.

This sequence joins TRBV2 and TRBJ1-2, with 8 bases identical to TRBD1. Germline loops: CDR1 SNHLY, CDR2 FYNNEI. CDR3 length equals 13 residues. V shed 6 bases and J 3 bases; nucleotides not matched to a gene: 3. The CDR3 region has the DNA TGTGCCAGCAGGGACAGGGACTACTATGGCTACACCTTC. The encoded protein is CASRDRDYYGYTF. The whole variable domain, remainder taken from reference TRBV2 and TRBJ1-2, is EPEVTQTPSHQVTQMGQEVILRCVPISNHLYFYWYRQILGQKVEFLVSFYNNEISEKSEIFDDQFSVERPDGSNFTLKIRSTKLEDSAMYFCASRDRDYYGYTFGSGTRLTVV.

V and J are TRBV4-2 and TRBJ2-3; D gene unclear. V gave up 0 bases and J gave up 6 bases, with 7 bases separating them. Germline V lookup: CDR1 LGHNA, CDR2 YNFKEQ. The CDR3 totals 13 residues. CDR3 amino acids: CASSQDVWDTQYF. The CDR3 DNA reads TGTGCCAGCAGCCAAGATGTCTGGGATACGCAGTATTTT.

CDR3 amino acids: CASSQGLAGVNQETQYF. Written as DNA, the CDR3 is TGTGCCAGCAGCCAAGGACTAGCGGGGGTGAATCAAGAGACCCAGTACTTC. The rearrangement uses TRBV7-8 and TRBJ2-5, with TRBD2 matching over 13 bases. With 5 bases clipped from V and 2 bases from J, the junction kept 8 bases outside the gene matches. Germline-derived CDR1 and CDR2 are SGHVS and FQNEAQ. The CDR3 has 17 amino acids. Full variable domain (rest looked up from reference TRBV7-8 and TRBJ2-5): GAGVSQSPRYKVAKRGQDVALRCDPISGHVSLFWYQQALGQGPEFLTYFQNEAQLDKSGLPSDRFFAERPEGSVSTLKIQRTQQEDSAVYLCASSQGLAGVNQETQYFGPGTRLLVL.

The sample holds one count of this clone. The chain carries TRBV7-2 and TRBJ1-1; D is uncertain. Germline V gene lookup returns CDR1 SGHTA and CDR2 FQGNSA. Trimming stripped 1 base from V and 0 bases from J, with 9 bases between. There are 15 residues in the CDR3. CDR3 sequence: CASSLGPEMNTEAFF. The CDR3 region has the DNA TGTGCCAGCAGCTTAGGTCCGGAAATGAACACTGAAGCTTTCTTT.

The CDR3 reads CAISMTGGSGNTIYF. The CDR3, as DNA: TGTGCCATCAGCATGACAGGGGGCTCTGGAAACACCATATATTTT. The V and J genes are TRBV10-3 and TRBJ1-3; 9 bases fit TRBD1. Trimming took 6 bases from V and 0 from J; bases not matched to a gene: 3. The CDR3 sequence is 15 residues long. Germline values: CDR1 ENHRY, CDR2 SYGVKD.

The rearrangement joins TRBV7-9 to TRBJ1-5, with D tentatively TRBD1 (5 bases). CDR3 size: 14 residues. Trimming took off 1 base at V and 7 bases at J, with 11 bases between the two ends. Germline CDR1 is SEHNR and CDR2 is FQNEAQ (reference sequence). CDR3 loop: CASSLGAGEQPQHF. CDR3 DNA: TGTGCCAGCAGCTTAGGGGCGGGGGAACAGCCCCAGCATTTT.

The chain joins TRBV19 to TRBJ1-4; 7 bases are shared with TRBD1. The trim removed 6 bases at V and 7 bases at J, leaving 5 bases unmatched. Germline V CDR1 and CDR2: LNHDA, SQIVND (reference sequence). This CDR3 is 13 amino acids long. The chain's CDR3 is CASRGTAGEKLFF. The CDR3 DNA reads TGTGCCAGTAGGGGGACAGCGGGTGAAAAACTGTTTTTT. Based on the CDR3 plus reference TRBV19 and TRBJ1-4, the full variable domain is DGGITQSPKYLFRKEGQNVTLSCEQNLNHDAMYWYRQDPGQGLRLIYYSQIVNDFQKGDIAEGYSVSREKKESFPLTVTSAQKNPTAFYLCASRGTAGEKLFFGSGTQLSVL.